This T cell receptor (beta chain) was recovered during a study of spatial heterogeneity in lung cancer. Study findings and constraints: For expanded intratumoral alpha and beta TCRs, counts tracked tumor mutation counts.

This clonotype was counted many times. The antigen is not known. Time point defined: sample taken at primary tumor resection. In each case, whole RNA from tumor, nontumor lung or frozen PBMC was sequenced unsorted. CDR1 and CDR2 (germline): SEHNR, FQNEAQ (reference sequence). Losses at the gene ends were 7 bases for V and 7 bases for J; bases not matched to a gene: 9. The CDR3 loop spans 13 amino acids. All TCR cDNA molecules were individually tagged with a unique molecular identifier. One entry per CDR3 protein, called by TCRdb with MiXCR from the 5' RACE reads. This table holds 8,500 to 14,000 distinct CDR3 sequences, around an eighth found once.

The chain carries TRBV7-9 and TRBJ1-2, with 7 nucleotides matching TRBD1. This sequence was found in a female donor with early-stage non-small cell lung cancer. Sequenced material: lung tumor tissue, taken at surgery. CDR3 nucleotide sequence: TGTGCCAGCACCAGGGGGGACGATCGTGGCTACACCTTC. This sequence encodes CASTRGDDRGYTF.